This T cell receptor (beta chain) was sequenced for a study of blood T cell repertoires in COVID-19. Study-level background: The study drew acute and convalescent COVID-19 samples from the United States, Italy and Spain.

Sequencing was performed with immunoSEQ multiplex PCR; in TCRdb, only in-frame clones are kept and a portion is missing. The table has more than 150,000 clones, around 85% seen once. The CDR3 totals 12 residues. The V gene's germline CDR1 is SGHTA and CDR2 FQGNSA. V dropped 5 bases and J dropped 2 bases, with 7 bases sitting between them. This chain links TRBV7-2 with TRBJ2-7, with no clear D. The sequenced sample was peripheral blood. The TCR originated in a man between 65 and 85 years old with active or convalescent COVID-19. The CDR3 region has the DNA TGTGCCAGCAGCGCAAACACCTACGAGCAGTACTTC. This translates into CASSANTYEQYF.